The 20 T cell receptor beta chains below come from one sample, sequenced in a study of T cells in Graves' hyperthyroidism and ophthalmopathy. Regions amplified from RNA transcripts were the TCR beta CDR3 regions. TCR CDR3 regions were first amplified by RT-PCR with HTBI primers. Via MiXCR, TCRdb re-called the multiplex PCR reads, giving one row per CDR3 protein. Of 500,000 to 750,000 distinct CDR3 sequences detected, more than 15% appear once; the ten largest clones hold 6.5% to 8%. Sequencing used blood. These receptors originate from a woman in her twenties or thirties with Graves' hyperthyroidism.

This clonotype appeared many times. The chain carries TRBV10-1 and TRBJ2-3, with 8 bases aligning to TRBD1. The CDR3 runs to 15 residues. Germline V gene sequence: CDR1 WNHNN, CDR2 SYGVQD (reference sequence). V was clipped by 6 bases and J by 6 bases; unmatched bases: 11. CDR3 amino acids: CASSLDRGVSDTQYF. In DNA, the CDR3 is TGCGCCAGCAGCTTAGACAGGGGAGTTTCGGATACGCAGTATTTT.

The rearrangement uses TRBV4-2 and TRBJ2-1, with D possibly matching TRBD1 (5 bases). In germline, CDR1 is LGHNA, CDR2 YNFKEQ. V lost 1 base, J lost 12 bases, and 13 bases lay in between. The CDR3 sequence is 13 residues long. The CDR3 sequence is CASSQAQEVGQFF. DNA of the CDR3: TGTGCCAGCAGCCAAGCACAGGAAGTTGGGCAGTTCTTC.

This clonotype was recorded at least ten times. V gene TRBV4-2 combines with J gene TRBJ2-7; D unresolved. This CDR3 is built from 12 residues. The V end lost 0 bases, the J end lost 3 bases, and 3 bases lay between the germline ends. Per germline, CDR1 LGHNA and CDR2 YNFKEQ. The CDR3 loop reads CASSQDNYEQYF. As DNA, the CDR3 is TGTGCCAGCAGCCAAGACAACTACGAGCAGTACTTC.

This clonotype was detected ten times or more. The rearrangement uses TRBV7-9 and TRBJ2-7; a possible D gene is TRBD2 (5 bases). Germline V gene lookup returns CDR1 SEHNR and CDR2 FQNEAQ (reference sequence). The ends were cut back, 4 bases at V and 1 base at J, with 14 bases in the middle. The CDR3 covers 15 residues. CDR3 residues: CASSSTPRGSYEQYF. In DNA form, the CDR3 reads TGTGCCAGCAGCTCAACCCCCCGGGGTTCCTACGAGCAGTACTTC.

The rearrangement joins TRBV24-1 to TRBJ2-3, with TRBD2 matching over 8 bases. Germline V CDR1 and CDR2: KGHDR, SFDVKD. Unmatched junction bases numbered 7, after V lost 0 bases and J lost 3 bases. CDR3 size: 17 residues. CDR3 residues: CATSDLASGRGTDTQYF. The DNA of the CDR3 is TGTGCCACCAGTGATTTGGCCAGCGGGAGAGGTACAGATACGCAGTATTTT.

This clonotype appeared many times. The chain joins TRBV7-2 to TRBJ2-5, with D perhaps matching TRBD2 (7 bases). The V end lost 4 bases, the J end lost 4 bases, and 25 bases lay between the germline ends. Germline CDR1 reads SGHTA; CDR2 reads FQGNSA. This CDR3 comprises 18 residues. CDR3 sequence (DNA): TGTGCCAGCAGCTCGTTCCGGGGGGCGCGGGGTCTCATAGAGACCCAGTACTTC. Its protein is CASSSFRGARGLIETQYF.

In this sample, this clonotype turned up many times. V gene TRBV7-2 combines with J gene TRBJ2-1, with 9 bases lining up with TRBD2. Looked up from germline, CDR1 is SGHTA and CDR2 is FQGNSA. The CDR3 spans 19 residues. V was clipped by 1 base and J by 9 bases; unmatched bases: 19. For the CDR3, the DNA is TGTGCCAGCAGCTTAGGCCGGGCTAGCGGGAAGGATAGGTGGGGTGAGCAGTTCTTC. Encoded protein: CASSLGRASGKDRWGEQFF.

This clonotype was seen ten or more times. The chain is built from TRBV20-1 and TRBJ2-3; possible D gene TRBD1, 6 bases. Per the germline V gene, CDR1 is DFQATT and CDR2 is SNEGSKA (reference sequence). Trimming left V 5 bases short and J 1 base short, with 13 bases between. This CDR3 region has 14 residues. The CDR3 sequence is CSAGGRDGTDTQYF. Here the CDR3 DNA reads TGCAGTGCTGGGGGCAGGGATGGCACAGATACGCAGTATTTT.

This clonotype was recorded at least ten times. This chain connects TRBV20-1 to TRBJ2-7, with TRBD2 identical over 8 bases. Germline values: CDR1 DFQATT, CDR2 SNEGSKA (reference sequence). J was trimmed by 1 base and V by 6 bases; bases with no gene match: 5. The CDR3 totals 13 residues. Written as DNA, the CDR3 is TGCAGTGCGGTATTAGCGGGGTCCTACGAGCAGTACTTC. This sequence encodes CSAVLAGSYEQYF.

This clonotype was detected many times. The gene calls are TRBV29-1 and TRBJ1-2; D is undetermined. The CDR3 extends over 14 amino acids. Germline CDR1 and CDR2: SQVTM and ANQGSEA. Between the trimmed V and J ends, which lost 0 bases and 0 bases, there was a span of 8 bases. The CDR3 nucleotides read TGCAGCGTTGAAGATTCGGCCGCTAACTATGGCTACACCTTC. It codes for CSVEDSAANYGYTF.

This clonotype was found many times. This rearrangement joins TRBV28 to TRBJ1-2; D is undetermined. Germline values: CDR1 MDHEN, CDR2 SYDVKM. Trimming pared 4 bases from V and 4 bases from J, leaving 16 bases between. The length of the CDR3 is 15 residues. CDR3 DNA: TGTGCCAGCAGTTCTTTTCCGACCGACATCTATGGCTACACCTTC. This sequence encodes CASSSFPTDIYGYTF.

The sample holds many counts of this clonotype. The chain recombines TRBV6-1 with TRBJ1-2; 9 nucleotides match TRBD1. V was clipped by 5 bases and J by 4 bases; unmatched bases: 5. Germline loops: CDR1 MNHNS, CDR2 SASEGT. The CDR3 has 14 residues. The CDR3 protein is CASSSGQGLYGYTF. The CDR3 nucleotides are TGTGCCAGCAGTAGTGGACAGGGGCTCTATGGCTACACCTTC.

This clonotype was seen repeatedly, ten times or more. The chain joins TRBV3-1 to TRBJ2-3; no clear D gene. In germline, CDR1 is LGHDT, CDR2 YNNKEL (reference sequence). V was clipped by 1 base and J by 4 bases, with 9 bases between them. The CDR3 loop spans 14 amino acids. CDR3 protein: CASSQGGYADTQYF. The CDR3 DNA follows: TGTGCCAGCAGCCAAGGGGGATACGCAGATACGCAGTATTTT.

This clonotype was seen at least ten times. The chain combines TRBV15 with TRBJ2-3; no firm D call. This CDR3 comprises 15 residues. Germline-derived CDR1 and CDR2 are LNHNV and YYDKDF (reference sequence). V lost 0 bases and J lost 1, with 8 bases in between. CDR3 amino acids: CATSRETIRTDTQYF. The CDR3 nucleotides read TGTGCCACCAGCAGAGAAACTATACGCACAGATACGCAGTATTTT.

The CDR3 protein is CASSEGAGGNQPQHF. The CDR3 DNA follows: TGTGCCAGCAGTGAAGGGGCAGGAGGCAATCAGCCCCAGCATTTT. The rearrangement joins TRBV2 to TRBJ1-5, with unresolved D. The V and J ends lost 1 base and 2 bases respectively, with 9 bases between them. CDR3 length: 15 residues. CDR1 is SNHLY, CDR2 FYNNEI, per germline. Using reference TRBV2 and TRBJ1-5 for the parts outside the CDR3, the full variable domain is EPEVTQTPSHQVTQMGQEVILRCVPISNHLYFYWYRQILGQKVEFLVSFYNNEISEKSEIFDDQFSVERPDGSNFTLKIRSTKLEDSAMYFCASSEGAGGNQPQHFGDGTRLSIL.

There are many counts of this clonotype. J is TRBJ1-1 and V is TRBV27, with D hard to call. V lost 4 bases and J 3 bases, leaving 12 bases between the germline ends. The length of the CDR3 is 14 residues. Germline V gives CDR1 MNHEY, CDR2 SMNVEV (reference sequence). CDR3 sequence reads: CASSSGGWDTEAFF. For the CDR3, the DNA is TGTGCCAGCAGTTCGGGAGGTTGGGACACTGAAGCTTTCTTT.

This clonotype was recorded at least ten times. The chain has TRBV28 and TRBJ1-1; 10 positions match TRBD1. CDR3 size: 20 residues. Germline trimming cut 3 bases from V and 4 bases from J; bases unmatched to any gene: 20. In germline, CDR1 is MDHEN, CDR2 SYDVKM. The CDR3 DNA reads as TGTGCCAGCAGTTTGGGTGGGGGAAGACAGGGGGCTGGAGGAGGCACTGAAGCTTTCTTT. It yields the protein CASSLGGGRQGAGGGTEAFF.

This rearrangement joins TRBV10-2 to TRBJ2-3, with D possibly TRBD2 on 6 matching bases. V lost 6 bases and J lost 3, with 16 bases in between. Germline V gene data show CDR1 as WSHSY and CDR2 as SAAADI. The length of the CDR3 is 15 residues. The CDR3 loop is CASRSPGGGTDTQYF. As DNA, the CDR3 is TGCGCCAGCAGATCCCCCGGGGGTGGGACAGATACGCAGTATTTT.

This clonotype was observed a few times. The chain is built from TRBV7-2 and TRBJ1-5; D may be TRBD1 (5 bases). The germline gives CDR1 SGHTA, CDR2 FQGNSA. Trimming pared 2 bases from V and 2 bases from J, leaving 19 bases between. The CDR3 runs to 18 residues. The CDR3 DNA reads TGTGCCAGCAGCTTAATCCCCGGGACCCTCAGTGGCAATCAGCCCCAGCATTTT. It encodes CASSLIPGTLSGNQPQHF.

The chain joins TRBV4-3 to TRBJ2-1; a weak D match, TRBD1 (5 bases). CDR3 size: 15 residues. The V and J ends lost 1 base and 4 bases respectively, with 11 bases between them. The germline V gene has CDR1 LGHNA and CDR2 YSLEER. The CDR3 loop is CASSQGWGTYNEQFF. CDR3 coding DNA: TGCGCCAGCAGCCAAGGATGGGGCACTTACAATGAGCAGTTCTTC.